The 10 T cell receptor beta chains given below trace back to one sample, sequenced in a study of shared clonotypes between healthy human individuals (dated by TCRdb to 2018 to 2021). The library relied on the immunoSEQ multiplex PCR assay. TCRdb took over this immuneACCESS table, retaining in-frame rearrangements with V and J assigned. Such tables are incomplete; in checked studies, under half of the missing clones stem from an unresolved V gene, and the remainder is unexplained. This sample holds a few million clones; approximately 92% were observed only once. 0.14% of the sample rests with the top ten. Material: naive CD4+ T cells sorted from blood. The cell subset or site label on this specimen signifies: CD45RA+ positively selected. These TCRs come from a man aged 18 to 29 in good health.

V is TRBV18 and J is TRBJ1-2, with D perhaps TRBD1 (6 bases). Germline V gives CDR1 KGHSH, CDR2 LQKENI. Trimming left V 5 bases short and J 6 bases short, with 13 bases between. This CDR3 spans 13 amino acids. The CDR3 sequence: CASSAGTFDGYTF. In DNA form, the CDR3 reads TGTGCCAGCTCAGCCGGGACATTTGATGGCTACACCTTC.

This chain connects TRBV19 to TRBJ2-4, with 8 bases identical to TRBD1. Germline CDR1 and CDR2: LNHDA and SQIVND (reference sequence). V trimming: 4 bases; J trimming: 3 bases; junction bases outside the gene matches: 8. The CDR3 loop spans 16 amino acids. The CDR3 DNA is TGTGCCAGTAGTACAGGGGGCAGGGGGGTCAAAAACATTCAGTACTTC. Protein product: CASSTGGRGVKNIQYF. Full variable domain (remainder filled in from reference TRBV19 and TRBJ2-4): DGGITQSPKYLFRKEGQNVTLSCEQNLNHDAMYWYRQDPGQGLRLIYYSQIVNDFQKGDIAEGYSVSREKKESFPLTVTSAQKNPTAFYLCASSTGGRGVKNIQYFGAGTRLSVL.

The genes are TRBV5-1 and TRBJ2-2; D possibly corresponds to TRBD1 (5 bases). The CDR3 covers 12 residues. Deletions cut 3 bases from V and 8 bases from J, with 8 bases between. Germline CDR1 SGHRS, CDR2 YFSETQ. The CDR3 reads CASSSPGGELFF. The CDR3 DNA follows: TGCGCCAGCAGCTCCCCAGGGGGGGAGCTGTTTTTT.

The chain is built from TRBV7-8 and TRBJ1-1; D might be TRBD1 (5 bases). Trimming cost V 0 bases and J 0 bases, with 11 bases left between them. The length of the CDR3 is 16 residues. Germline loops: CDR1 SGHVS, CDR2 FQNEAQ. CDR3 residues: CASSLASQGMNTEAFF. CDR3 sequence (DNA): TGTGCCAGCAGCTTAGCGTCCCAGGGAATGAACACTGAAGCTTTCTTT. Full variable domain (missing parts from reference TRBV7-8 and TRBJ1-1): GAGVSQSPRYKVAKRGQDVALRCDPISGHVSLFWYQQALGQGPEFLTYFQNEAQLDKSGLPSDRFFAERPEGSVSTLKIQRTQQEDSAVYLCASSLASQGMNTEAFFGQGTRLTVV.

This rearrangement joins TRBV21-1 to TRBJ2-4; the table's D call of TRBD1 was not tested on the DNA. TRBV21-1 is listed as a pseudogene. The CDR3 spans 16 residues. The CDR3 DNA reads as TGTGCCAGCAGCACCCCGGGGCAGGGGATCAAAAACATTCAGTACTTC. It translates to CASSTPGQGIKNIQYF.

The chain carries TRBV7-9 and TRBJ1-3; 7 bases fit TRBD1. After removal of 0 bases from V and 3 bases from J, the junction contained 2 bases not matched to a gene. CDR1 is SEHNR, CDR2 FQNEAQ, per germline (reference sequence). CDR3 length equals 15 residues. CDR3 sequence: CASSLARGNGNTIYF. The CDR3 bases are TGTGCCAGCAGCTTAGCCAGGGGGAATGGAAACACCATATATTTT.

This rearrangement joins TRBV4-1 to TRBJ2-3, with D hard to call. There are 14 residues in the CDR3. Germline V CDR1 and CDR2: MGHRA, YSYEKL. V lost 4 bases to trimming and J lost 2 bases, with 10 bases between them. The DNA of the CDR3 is TGCGCCAGCAGCCGGACCGCCACCACAGATACGCAGTATTTT. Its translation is CASSRTATTDTQYF.

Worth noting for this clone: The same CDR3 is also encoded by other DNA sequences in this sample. The CDR3 here is CASSQGTVSGNTIYF. CDR3 bases: TGCGCCAGCAGCCAAGGGACCGTCTCTGGAAACACCATATATTTT. The chain uses TRBV4-1 and TRBJ1-3; D is ambiguous. The ends were cut back, 1 base at V and 0 bases at J, with 7 bases in the middle. In germline, CDR1 is MGHRA, CDR2 YSYEKL. This CDR3 is 15 amino acids long.

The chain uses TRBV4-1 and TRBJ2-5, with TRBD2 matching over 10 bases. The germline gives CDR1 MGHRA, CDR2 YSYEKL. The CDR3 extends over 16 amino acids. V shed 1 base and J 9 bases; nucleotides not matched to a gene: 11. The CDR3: CASSQGSVSGRDPQYF. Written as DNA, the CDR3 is TGCGCCAGCAGCCAAGGGTCTGTAAGCGGGAGGGATCCCCAGTACTTC.

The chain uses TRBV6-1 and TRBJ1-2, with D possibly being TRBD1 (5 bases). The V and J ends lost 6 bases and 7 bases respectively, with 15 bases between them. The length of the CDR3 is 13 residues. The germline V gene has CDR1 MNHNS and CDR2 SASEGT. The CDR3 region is CASSPWGDAGYTF. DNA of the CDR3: TGTGCCAGCAGCCCCTGGGGGGACGCTGGCTACACCTTC.